A selection of T cell receptor beta chains follows, all from one sample in a study of response to subunit inactivated influenza vaccine. TCRdb fed the RT-PCR reads into MiXCR, producing one record per CDR3 protein. The sample lists roughly 670,000 distinct CDR3 sequences, around 15% occurring once. The source material was PBMCs from blood, sampled less than 15 days before vaccination. Receptors were obtained from a man aged 50 to 59 who received an inactivated influenza vaccine. The CDR3 runs from the conserved cysteine through the conserved F or W. Fields, in order: clone size, D gene, J gene, V gene, CDR3 length, CDR3 DNA, CDR3 protein. A D gene is named only where the DNA matches it firmly. Size is stated for part of the rows, as once, few or many counts, or as a class when the clone is expanded.

many TRBD2 TRBJ2-1 TRBV6-2/TRBV6-3 16 TGTGCCAGCAGGCAAGCCGGGACTAGCGGAAACAATGAGCAGTTCTTC CASRQAGTSGNNEQFF
few NA TRBJ1-3 TRBV4-2 17 TGTGCCAGCAGCCAAGAAAGGTCGGGCCTAGGGGGAAACACCATATATTTT CASSQERSGLGGNTIYF
many NA TRBJ2-2 TRBV25-1 15 TGTGCCAGCAGTCGGTGGACACCGAACACCGGGGAGCTGTTTTTT CASSRWTPNTGELFF
NA NA TRBJ1-1 TRBV11-2 16 TGTGCCAGCAGCTTAAACCAGGGCGGGCTGGGTGCTGAAGCTTTCTTT CASSLNQGGLGAEAFF
NA TRBD1 TRBJ2-1 TRBV6-6 12 TGTGCCAGCACCCAAGGGGGCTTTGAGCAGTTCTTC CASTQGGFEQFF
few TRBD2 TRBJ2-3 TRBV2 14 TGTGCCAGCATGGCGCGGGAGGTGGTAGATACGCAGTATTTT CASMAREVVDTQYF
few TRBD1 TRBJ1-1 TRBV6-1 16 TGTGCCAGCAGGGAAGCACAGGGGGCGAGGAACACTGAAGCTTTCTTT CASREAQGARNTEAFF
NA TRBD1 TRBJ1-5 TRBV5-5 15 TGTGCCAGCAGCTTTGAAGGGGGCGGCAATCAGCCCCAGCATTTT CASSFEGGGNQPQHF
few NA TRBJ2-7 TRBV7-9 14 TGTGCCAGCAGCTTAGTCCCGGGAGTGAACGAGCAGTACTTC CASSLVPGVNEQYF
many NA TRBJ2-1 TRBV12-3/TRBV12-4 15 TGTGCCAGCAGTTTAGCCCCCCTGACAGGTATTGAGCAGTTCTTC CASSLAPLTGIEQFF
few NA TRBJ2-5 TRBV3-1 15 TGTGCCAGCAGTCTGGGGGCCTCGGGGCAAGAGACCCAGTACTTC CASSLGASGQETQYF